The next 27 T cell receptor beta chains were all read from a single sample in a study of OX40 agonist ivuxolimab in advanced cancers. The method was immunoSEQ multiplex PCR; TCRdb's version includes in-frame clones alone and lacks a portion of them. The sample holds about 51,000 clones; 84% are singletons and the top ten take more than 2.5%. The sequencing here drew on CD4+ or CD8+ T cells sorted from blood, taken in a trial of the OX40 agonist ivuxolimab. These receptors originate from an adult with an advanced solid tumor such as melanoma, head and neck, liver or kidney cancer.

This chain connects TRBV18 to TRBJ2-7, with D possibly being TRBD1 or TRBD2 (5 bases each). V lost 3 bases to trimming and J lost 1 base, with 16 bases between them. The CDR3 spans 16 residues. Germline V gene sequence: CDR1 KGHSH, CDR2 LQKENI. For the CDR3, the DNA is TGTGCCAGCTCACCCCGGGGCCTAGGGCAGTCCTACGAGCAGTACTTC. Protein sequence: CASSPRGLGQSYEQYF.

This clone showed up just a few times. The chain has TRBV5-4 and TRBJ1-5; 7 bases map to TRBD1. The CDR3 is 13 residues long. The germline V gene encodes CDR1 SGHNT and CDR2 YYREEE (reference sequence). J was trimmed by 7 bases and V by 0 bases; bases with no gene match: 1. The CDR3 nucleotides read TGTGCCAGCAGCTTGGCAGGGGGACAGCCCCAGCATTTT. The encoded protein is CASSLAGGQPQHF.

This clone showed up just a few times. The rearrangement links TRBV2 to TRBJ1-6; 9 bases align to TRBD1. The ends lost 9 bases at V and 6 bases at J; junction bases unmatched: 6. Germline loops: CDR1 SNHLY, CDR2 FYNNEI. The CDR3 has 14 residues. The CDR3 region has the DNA TGTGCCAGTAGCTGGACAGGGGTTAATTCACCCCTCCACTTT. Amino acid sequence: CASSWTGVNSPLHF.

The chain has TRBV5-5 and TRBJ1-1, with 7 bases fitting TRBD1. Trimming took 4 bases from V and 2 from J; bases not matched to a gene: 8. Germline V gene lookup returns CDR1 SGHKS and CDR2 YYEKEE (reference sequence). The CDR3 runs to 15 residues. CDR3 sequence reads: CASSTPTGTNTEAFF. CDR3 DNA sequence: TGTGCCAGCAGCACCCCGACAGGGACTAACACTGAAGCTTTCTTT.

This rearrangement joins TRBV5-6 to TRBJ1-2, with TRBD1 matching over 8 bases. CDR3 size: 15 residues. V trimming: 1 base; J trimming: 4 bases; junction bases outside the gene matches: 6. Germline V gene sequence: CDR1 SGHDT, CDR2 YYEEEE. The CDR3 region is CASSLIFGTGYGYTF. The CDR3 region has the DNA TGTGCCAGCAGCTTGATCTTTGGGACAGGCTATGGCTACACCTTC.

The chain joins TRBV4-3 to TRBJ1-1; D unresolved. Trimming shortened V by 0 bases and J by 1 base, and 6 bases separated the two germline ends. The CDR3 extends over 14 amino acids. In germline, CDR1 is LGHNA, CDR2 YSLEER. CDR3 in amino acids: CASSQEGSNTEAFF. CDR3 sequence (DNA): TGCGCCAGCAGCCAAGAGGGATCGAACACTGAAGCTTTCTTT.

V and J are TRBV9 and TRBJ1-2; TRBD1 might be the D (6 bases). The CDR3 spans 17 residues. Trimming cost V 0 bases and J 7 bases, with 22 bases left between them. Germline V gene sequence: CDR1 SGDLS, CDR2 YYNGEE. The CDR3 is CASSVVGGPRDTAGYTF. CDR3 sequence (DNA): TGTGCCAGCAGCGTAGTCGGGGGCCCTCGCGACACCGCTGGCTACACCTTC.

The chain's CDR3 is CASSTDFTEAFF. The CDR3 bases are TGTGCCAGTAGTACTGATTTCACTGAAGCTTTCTTT. V gene TRBV19 combines with J gene TRBJ1-1; D unresolved. Germline V gene lookup returns CDR1 LNHDA and CDR2 SQIVND (reference sequence). The CDR3 is 12 residues long. Trimming took off 4 bases at V and 4 bases at J, with 7 bases between the two ends.

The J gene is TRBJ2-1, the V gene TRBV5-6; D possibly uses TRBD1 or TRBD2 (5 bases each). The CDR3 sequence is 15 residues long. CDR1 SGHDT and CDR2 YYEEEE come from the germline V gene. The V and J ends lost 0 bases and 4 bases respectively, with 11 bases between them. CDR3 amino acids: CASSLAGTGYNEQFF. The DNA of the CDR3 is TGTGCCAGCAGCTTGGCGGGGACGGGATACAATGAGCAGTTCTTC.

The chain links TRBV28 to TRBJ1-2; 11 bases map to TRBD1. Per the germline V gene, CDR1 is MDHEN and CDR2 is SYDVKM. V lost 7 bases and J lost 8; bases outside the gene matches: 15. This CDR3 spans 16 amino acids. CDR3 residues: CASIPPPGQGVGGYTF. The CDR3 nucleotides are TGTGCCAGCATCCCCCCGCCGGGACAGGGGGTTGGAGGCTACACCTTC.

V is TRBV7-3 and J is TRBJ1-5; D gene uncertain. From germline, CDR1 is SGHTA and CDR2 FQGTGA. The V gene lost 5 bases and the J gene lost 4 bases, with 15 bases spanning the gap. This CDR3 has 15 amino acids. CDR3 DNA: TGTGCCAGCAGCCCCCGCGAGGGAGGTAATCAGCCCCAGCATTTT. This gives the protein CASSPREGGNQPQHF.

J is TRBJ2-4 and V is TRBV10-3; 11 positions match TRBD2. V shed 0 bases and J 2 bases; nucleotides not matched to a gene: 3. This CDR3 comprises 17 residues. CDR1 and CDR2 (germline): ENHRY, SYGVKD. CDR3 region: CAISESLAGGSKNIQYF. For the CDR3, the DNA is TGTGCCATCAGTGAGTCGCTAGCGGGGGGATCCAAAAACATTCAGTACTTC.

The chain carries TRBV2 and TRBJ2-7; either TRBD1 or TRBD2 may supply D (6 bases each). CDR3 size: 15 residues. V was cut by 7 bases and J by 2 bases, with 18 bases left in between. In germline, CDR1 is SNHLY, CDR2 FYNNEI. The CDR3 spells CASTIFEGGPYEQYF. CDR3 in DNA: TGTGCCAGCACCATTTTCGAGGGGGGACCCTACGAGCAGTACTTC.

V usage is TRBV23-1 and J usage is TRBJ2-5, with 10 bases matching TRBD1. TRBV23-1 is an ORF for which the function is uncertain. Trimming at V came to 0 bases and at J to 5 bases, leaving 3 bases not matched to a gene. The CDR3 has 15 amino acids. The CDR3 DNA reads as TGCGCCAGCAGTCAATCCCGGGACAGGGGTGAGACCCAGTACTTC. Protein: CASSQSRDRGETQYF.

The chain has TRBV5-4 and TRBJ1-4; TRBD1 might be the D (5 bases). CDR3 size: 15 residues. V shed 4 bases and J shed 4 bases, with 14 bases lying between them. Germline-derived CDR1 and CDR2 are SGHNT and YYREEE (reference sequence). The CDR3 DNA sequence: TGTGCCAGCAGCCCCGACGGGGGTGGTAATGAAAAACTGTTTTTT. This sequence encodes CASSPDGGGNEKLFF. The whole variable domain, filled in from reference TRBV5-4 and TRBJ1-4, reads ETGVTQSPTHLIKTRGQQVTLRCSSQSGHNTVSWYQQALGQGPQFIFQYYREEENGRGNFPPRFSGLQFPNYSSELNVNALELDDSALYLCASSPDGGGNEKLFFGSGTQLSVL.

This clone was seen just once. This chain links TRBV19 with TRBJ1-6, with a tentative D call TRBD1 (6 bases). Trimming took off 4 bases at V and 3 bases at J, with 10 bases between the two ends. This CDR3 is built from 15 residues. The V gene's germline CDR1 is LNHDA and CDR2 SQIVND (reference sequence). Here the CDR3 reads CASSTSGVYNSPLHF. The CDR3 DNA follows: TGTGCCAGTAGTACCTCAGGGGTCTATAATTCACCCCTCCACTTT.

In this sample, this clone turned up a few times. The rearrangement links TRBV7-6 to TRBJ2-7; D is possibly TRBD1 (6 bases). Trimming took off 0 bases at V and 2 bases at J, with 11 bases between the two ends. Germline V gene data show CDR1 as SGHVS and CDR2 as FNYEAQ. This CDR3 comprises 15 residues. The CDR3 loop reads CASSLAGTLTYEQYF. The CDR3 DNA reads TGTGCCAGCAGCTTAGCCGGGACACTGACCTACGAGCAGTACTTC.

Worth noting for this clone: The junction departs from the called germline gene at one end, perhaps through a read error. This CDR3 is CASSLYLGGLVETQYF. The CDR3 coding sequence is TGTGCCAGCAGCTTATATCTAGGGGGCCTGGTAGAGACCCAATACTTC. V gene TRBV7-2 combines with J gene TRBJ2-5; 7 bases map to TRBD1. Per germline, CDR1 SGHTA and CDR2 FQGNSA. The CDR3 contains 16 residues.

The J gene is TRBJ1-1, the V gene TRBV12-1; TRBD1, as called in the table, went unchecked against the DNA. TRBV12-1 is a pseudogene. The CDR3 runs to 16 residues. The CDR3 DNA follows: TGTGCCAGCAGCTTTTCCCCTGGACAGGGTGGGACTGAAGCTTTCTTT. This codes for CASSFSPGQGGTEAFF.

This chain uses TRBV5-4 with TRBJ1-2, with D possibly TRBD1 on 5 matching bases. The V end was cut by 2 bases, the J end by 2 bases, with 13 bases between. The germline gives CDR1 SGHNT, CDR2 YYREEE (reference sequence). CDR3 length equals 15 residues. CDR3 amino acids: CASSFNQGGNYGYTF. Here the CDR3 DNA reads TGTGCCAGCAGCTTCAATCAGGGAGGCAACTATGGCTACACCTTC.

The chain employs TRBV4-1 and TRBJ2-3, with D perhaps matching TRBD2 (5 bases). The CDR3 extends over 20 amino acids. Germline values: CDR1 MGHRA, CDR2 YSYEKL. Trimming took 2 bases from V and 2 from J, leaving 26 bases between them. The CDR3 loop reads CASSQPKSRVRSGITDTQYF. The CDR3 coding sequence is TGCGCCAGCAGCCAACCTAAATCTAGGGTAAGATCGGGAATCACAGATACGCAGTATTTT.

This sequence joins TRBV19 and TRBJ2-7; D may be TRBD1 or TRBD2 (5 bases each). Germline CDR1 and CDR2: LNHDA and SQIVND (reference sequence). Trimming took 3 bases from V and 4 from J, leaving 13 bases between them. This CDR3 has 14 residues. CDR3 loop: CASSIAAGGYEQYF. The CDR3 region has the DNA TGTGCCAGTAGTATTGCGGCTGGGGGTTACGAGCAGTACTTC.

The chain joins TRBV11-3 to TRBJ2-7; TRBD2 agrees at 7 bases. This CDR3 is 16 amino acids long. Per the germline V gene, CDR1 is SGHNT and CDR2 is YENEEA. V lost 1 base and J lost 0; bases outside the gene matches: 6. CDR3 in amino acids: CASSLGVGGYSYEQYF. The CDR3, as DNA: TGTGCCAGCAGCTTAGGAGTGGGGGGGTACTCCTACGAGCAGTACTTC.

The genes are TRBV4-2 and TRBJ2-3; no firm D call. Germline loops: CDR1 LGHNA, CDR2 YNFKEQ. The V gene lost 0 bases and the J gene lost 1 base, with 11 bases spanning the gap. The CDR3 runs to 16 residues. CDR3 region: CASSQEYGFRTDTQYF. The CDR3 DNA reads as TGTGCCAGCAGCCAAGAATATGGATTCCGCACAGATACGCAGTATTTT.

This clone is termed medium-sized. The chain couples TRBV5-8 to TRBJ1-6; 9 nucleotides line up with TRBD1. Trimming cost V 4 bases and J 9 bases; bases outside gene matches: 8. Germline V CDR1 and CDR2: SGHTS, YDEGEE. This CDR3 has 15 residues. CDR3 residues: CASSKPGQGASPLHF. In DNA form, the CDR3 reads TGTGCCAGCAGCAAACCGGGACAGGGAGCTTCACCCCTCCACTTT. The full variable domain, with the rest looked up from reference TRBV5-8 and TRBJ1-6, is EAGVTQSPTHLIKTRGQQATLRCSPISGHTSVYWYQQALGLGLQFLLWYDEGEERNRGNFPPRFSGRQFPNYSSELNVNALELEDSALYLCASSKPGQGASPLHFGNGTRLTVT.

CDR3 protein: CASRDRGQRNTEAFF. The DNA of the CDR3 is TGTGCCAGCAGGGACAGGGGGCAAAGGAACACTGAAGCTTTCTTT. The V and J genes are TRBV6-1 and TRBJ1-1, with 11 bases fitting TRBD1. After removal of 6 bases from V and 1 base from J, the junction contained 4 bases not matched to a gene. The CDR3 has 15 amino acids. Germline V gives CDR1 MNHNS, CDR2 SASEGT.

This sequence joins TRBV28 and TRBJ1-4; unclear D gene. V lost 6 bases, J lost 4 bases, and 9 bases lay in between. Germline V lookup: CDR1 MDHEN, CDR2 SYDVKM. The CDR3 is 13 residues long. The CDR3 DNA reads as TGTGCCAGCAGCTCCGATTATAATGAAAAACTGTTTTTT. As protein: CASSSDYNEKLFF. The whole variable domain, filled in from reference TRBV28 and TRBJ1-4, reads DVKVTQSSRYLVKRTGEKVFLECVQDMDHENMFWYRQDPGLGLRLIYFSYDVKMKEKGDIPEGYSVSREKKERFSLILESASTNQTSMYLCASSSDYNEKLFFGSGTQLSVL.